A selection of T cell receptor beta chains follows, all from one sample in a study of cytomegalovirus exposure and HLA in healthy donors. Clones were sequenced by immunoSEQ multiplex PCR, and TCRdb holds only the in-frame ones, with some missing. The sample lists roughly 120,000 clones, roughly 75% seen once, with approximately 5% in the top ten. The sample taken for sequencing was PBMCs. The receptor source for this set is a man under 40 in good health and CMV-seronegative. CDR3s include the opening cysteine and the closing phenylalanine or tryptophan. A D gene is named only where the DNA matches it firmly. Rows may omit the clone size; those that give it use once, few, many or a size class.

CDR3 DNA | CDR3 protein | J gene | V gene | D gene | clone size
TGTGCCAGCGCGGACGAGCAGTACTTC | CASADEQYF | TRBJ2-7 | TRBV3-2 | NA | NA
TGTGCCAGCAGTGAAGCGGGCGTTAGCAATCAGCCCCAGCATTTT | CASSEAGVSNQPQHF | TRBJ1-5 | TRBV2 | NA | few
TGTGCCAGCAGCTTGGCCGCCGGGAACACTGAAGCTTTCTTT | CASSLAAGNTEAFF | TRBJ1-1 | TRBV5-5 | NA | NA
TGTGCCAGCAGGAAGGACAGAAATCAGCCCCAGCATTTT | CASRKDRNQPQHF | TRBJ1-5 | TRBV2 | NA | few
TGTGCCAGCAGTGACAGGGGAGGGGATGGCTACACCTTC | CASSDRGGDGYTF | TRBJ1-2 | TRBV28 | TRBD1 | once
TGTGCCTGGAAACTTGGACAGGGTCGATATGGCTACACCTTC | CAWKLGQGRYGYTF | TRBJ1-2 | TRBV30 | TRBD1 | NA
TGTGCCAGAGGACTAGCATATGAGCAGTTCTTC | CARGLAYEQFF | TRBJ2-1 | TRBV2 | TRBD2 | NA
TGTGCCAGCAGTGAGACAGGGAATAATTCACCCCTCCACTTT | CASSETGNNSPLHF | TRBJ1-6 | TRBV6-5 | TRBD1 | once
TGTGCCTGGGAACCTCAGGGGTCCTATGGCTACACCTTC | CAWEPQGSYGYTF | TRBJ1-2 | TRBV30 | NA | NA
TGCGCCAGCAGCCAAGGCACTTCTAACTATGGCTACACCTTC | CASSQGTSNYGYTF | TRBJ1-2 | TRBV4-3 | NA | NA
TGTGCCAGCAGCTTATACGTAATTCGGACAGGGCGAGCCACTGAAGCTTTCTTT | CASSLYVIRTGRATEAFF | TRBJ1-1 | TRBV7-9 | TRBD1 | NA
TGTGCCAGCAGCGTAGCTAGCTCACAGACCTATGGCTACACCTTC | CASSVASSQTYGYTF | TRBJ1-2 | TRBV9 | NA | NA
TGTGCCAGCAGCGTAGGAAGGGTAGCGGGCACAGATACGCAGTATTTT | CASSVGRVAGTDTQYF | TRBJ2-3 | TRBV9 | NA | NA
TGTGCCAGCAGCGGGGCTTTTGACACAGATACGCAGTATTTT | CASSGAFDTDTQYF | TRBJ2-3 | TRBV16 | NA | NA
TGTGCCAGCAGTGTCGGCGGGGGAGCGGGAGAGCAATACGAGCAGTACTTC | CASSVGGGAGEQYEQYF | TRBJ2-7 | TRBV2 | TRBD2 | NA
TGTGCCAGCAGCCAGGACAGCTCAGATGAAAAACTGTTTTTT | CASSQDSSDEKLFF | TRBJ1-4 | TRBV5-4 | NA | NA
TGTGCCAGCAGCGTAGGGGCTAGCGGGAACACCGGGGAGCTGTTTTTT | CASSVGASGNTGELFF | TRBJ2-2 | TRBV9 | TRBD2 | once
TGTGCCAGCAGTTCGGCGGGAGTGGGGGCCTACGAGCAGTACTTC | CASSSAGVGAYEQYF | TRBJ2-7 | TRBV27 | TRBD2 | NA
TGTGCCAGCAGCTCGTGGACCTCCCGGGAGCAGTACTTC | CASSSWTSREQYF | TRBJ2-5 | TRBV7-9 | NA | NA
TGTGCCAGCAGTGAAGGGGGCCACACAGATACGCAGTATTTT | CASSEGGHTDTQYF | TRBJ2-3 | TRBV6-1 | NA | NA
TGTGCCAGCAGCCAGATAGCGGGGTCGTTCCACGAGCAGTACTTC | CASSQIAGSFHEQYF | TRBJ2-7 | TRBV7-9 | TRBD2 | NA
TGCGCCAGCAGCCAGACTAGCGTCACCGGGGAGCTGTTTTTT | CASSQTSVTGELFF | TRBJ2-2 | TRBV5-1 | TRBD2 | NA
TGTGCCAGCACTGGCGGGAGCGGCTCCTACAATGAGCAGTTCTTC | CASTGGSGSYNEQFF | TRBJ2-1 | TRBV2 | TRBD2 | NA
TGTGCCAGCTCACCTACGGACAGGGGTAGGGGCTACACCTTC | CASSPTDRGRGYTF | TRBJ1-2 | TRBV18 | TRBD1 | NA
TGTGCCTGGAGTAAGGCGGGAGTAGCGAATGAGCAGTTCTTC | CAWSKAGVANEQFF | TRBJ2-1 | TRBV30 | TRBD2 | NA
TGCGCCAGCAGCGCAGAGGCCTTGTCTCCTCAGCAGTACTTC | CASSAEALSPQQYF | TRBJ2-7 | TRBV10-2 | NA | NA
TGCGCCAGCAGCTGGGCAGGAGGGGAGACCCAGTACTTC | CASSWAGGETQYF | TRBJ2-5 | TRBV5-1 | NA | few
TGTGCCAGCAGTGAACTAGCGGGAGGGCCAGATACGCAGTATTTT | CASSELAGGPDTQYF | TRBJ2-3 | TRBV6-1 | TRBD2 | many
TGCGCCAGCAGTGATTCCAGCGGGGGTTCTGATACGCAGTATTTT | CASSDSSGGSDTQYF | TRBJ2-3 | TRBV10-1 | TRBD2 | NA
TGTGCCAGCAGTTTTAGGGGAATCTCCTACGAGCAGTACTTC | CASSFRGISYEQYF | TRBJ2-7 | TRBV28 | NA | NA
TGTGCCAGCAGCCAGACAGGGGCTGGGACAGATACGCAGTATTTT | CASSQTGAGTDTQYF | TRBJ2-3 | TRBV14 | TRBD1 | NA
TGTGCCAGCAGCCGACAGGGGGCGGGGGGCTACACCTTC | CASSRQGAGGYTF | TRBJ1-2 | TRBV4-2 | TRBD1 | NA
TGTGCCAGCAGTTCCCTAGCGGGAGGGTACGAGCAGTACTTC | CASSSLAGGYEQYF | TRBJ2-7 | TRBV27 | TRBD2 | NA
TGTGCCAGCAGCCAGGGACTAGCGGGGGGAATCACAGATACGCAGTATTTT | CASSQGLAGGITDTQYF | TRBJ2-3 | TRBV4-2 | TRBD2 | few
TGTGCCAGCAGCCAAGACCGGTTCTCTGGGGCCAACGTCCTGACTTTC | CASSQDRFSGANVLTF | TRBJ2-6 | TRBV14 | NA | NA
TGTGCCAGTGGGGTCCGGGAGAGCTCCTACAATGAGCAGTTCTTC | CASGVRESSYNEQFF | TRBJ2-1 | TRBV2 | NA | NA
TGTGCCAGCAGCCAAGACAGGGGAGAGACCCAGTACTTC | CASSQDRGETQYF | TRBJ2-5 | TRBV4-2 | NA | NA
TGCGCCAGCAGCTCACCAGGGAACTATGGCTACACCTTC | CASSSPGNYGYTF | TRBJ1-2 | TRBV5-1 | NA | NA
TGTGCCAGCAGCTTAGTGGGACTAGCGGGTTACGAGCAGTACTTC | CASSLVGLAGYEQYF | TRBJ2-7 | TRBV7-8 | TRBD2 | NA
TGTGCCAGCCTAGATCTAGCGGGTGCCTACGAGCAGTACTTC | CASLDLAGAYEQYF | TRBJ2-7 | TRBV6-1 | TRBD2 | few
TGTGCCAGCTCACAAGCAGGGGTGAACACTGAAGCTTTCTTT | CASSQAGVNTEAFF | TRBJ1-1 | TRBV18 | NA | NA
TGTGCCTGGAGTATTGCGGGAGTACCCCAAGAGACCCAGTACTTC | CAWSIAGVPQETQYF | TRBJ2-5 | TRBV30 | TRBD2 | NA
TGTGCCAGCAGCCCCCTTCAGCGGGGATATGAGCAGTTCTTC | CASSPLQRGYEQFF | TRBJ2-1 | TRBV11-2 | TRBD2 | few
TGTGCCAGCAGCCAACAGGGACAGGGGGCCTACGAGCAGTACTTC | CASSQQGQGAYEQYF | TRBJ2-7 | TRBV7-6 | TRBD1 | NA
TGTGCCAGCAGCCATGTGGGGGAGGGAGGCACTGAAGCTTTCTTT | CASSHVGEGGTEAFF | TRBJ1-1 | TRBV4-2 | NA | NA
TGTGCCAGCAGCTCACAGGGCCGGGATGGCTACACCTTC | CASSSQGRDGYTF | TRBJ1-2 | TRBV7-6 | NA | NA
TGTGCCAGCAGGGACAGGGGCTACGAGCAGTACTTC | CASRDRGYEQYF | TRBJ2-7 | TRBV2 | TRBD1 | NA
TGTGCCGCAGGGGACTACGAGCAGTACTTC | CAAGDYEQYF | TRBJ2-7 | TRBV6-5 | NA | NA
TGCGCCAGCAGCTTTGGAGAGTTTCAGGAGACCCAGTACTTC | CASSFGEFQETQYF | TRBJ2-5 | TRBV5-1 | NA | once
TGTGCCAGCAGTTATTCCGGTAAGGAAGCTTTCTTT | CASSYSGKEAFF | TRBJ1-1 | TRBV6-5 | NA | few
TGCGCCAGCAGCTTGGACGCGGGGGCCCTTCCTGCTGAGCAGTTCTTC | CASSLDAGALPAEQFF | TRBJ2-1 | TRBV5-1 | NA | once
TGTGCCAGCAGCCCCACGACAGGGAACGCCTACGAGCAGTACTTC | CASSPTTGNAYEQYF | TRBJ2-7 | TRBV9 | TRBD1 | NA
TGCAGCGTCGATAAGGGACAGGCCCCAACGAGGGAGCAGTACTTC | CSVDKGQAPTREQYF | TRBJ2-7 | TRBV29-1 | TRBD1 | NA
TGTGCCAGCAGCTACGATCCAGCGGTTTTCCCTGGGAAAGAGCAGTACTTC | CASSYDPAVFPGKEQYF | TRBJ2-7 | TRBV5-6 | NA | few
TGTGCCAGCAGTGAAACAGCAACCACAGATACGCAGTATTTT | CASSETATTDTQYF | TRBJ2-3 | TRBV6-1 | NA | NA
TGTGCCAGCAGTTTAGGAGCGGGAGGAGGGGAGACCCAGTACTTC | CASSLGAGGGETQYF | TRBJ2-5 | TRBV27 | TRBD2 | NA
TGTGCCAGTAGTATGAGGCATGAGCAGTTCTTC | CASSMRHEQFF | TRBJ2-1 | TRBV19 | NA | few
TGCGCCAGCAGCCAAAGGGACAGGGGAGGAGAAAAACTGTTTTTT | CASSQRDRGGEKLFF | TRBJ1-4 | TRBV4-3 | TRBD1 | NA